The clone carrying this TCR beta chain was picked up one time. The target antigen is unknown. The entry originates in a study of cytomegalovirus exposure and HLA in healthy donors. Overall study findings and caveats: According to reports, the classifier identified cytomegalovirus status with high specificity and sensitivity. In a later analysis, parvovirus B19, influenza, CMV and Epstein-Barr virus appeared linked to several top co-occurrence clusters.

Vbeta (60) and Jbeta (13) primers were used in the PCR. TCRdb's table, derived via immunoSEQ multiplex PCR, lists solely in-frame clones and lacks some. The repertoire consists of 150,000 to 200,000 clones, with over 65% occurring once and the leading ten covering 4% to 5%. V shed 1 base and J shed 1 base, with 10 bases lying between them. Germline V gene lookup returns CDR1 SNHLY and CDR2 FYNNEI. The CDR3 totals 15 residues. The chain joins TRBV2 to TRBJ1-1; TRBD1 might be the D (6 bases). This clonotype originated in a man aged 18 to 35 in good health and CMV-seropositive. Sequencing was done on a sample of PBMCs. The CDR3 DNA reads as TGTGCCAGCAGTGAAGGGGCAGGGGAGAACACTGAAGCTTTCTTT. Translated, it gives CASSEGAGENTEAFF. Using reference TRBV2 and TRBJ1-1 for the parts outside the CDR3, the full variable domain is EPEVTQTPSHQVTQMGQEVILRCVPISNHLYFYWYRQILGQKVEFLVSFYNNEISEKSEIFDDQFSVERPDGSNFTLKIRSTKLEDSAMYFCASSEGAGENTEAFFGQGTRLTVV.